The 13 T cell receptor beta chains below all came from one sample that was sequenced in a study of T cell responses to AZD1222 COVID-19 vaccine. TCRdb's copy holds only in-frame clones and misses some; the assay was immunoSEQ multiplex PCR. The profile covers 75,000 to 90,000 clones, with 70% to 90% appearing a single time and 3.4% taken by the ten largest. The sample was peripheral blood, taken 28 days after the second AZD1222 dose. The receptors come from an adult who received the AZD1222 COVID-19 vaccine.

This chain links TRBV5-1 with TRBJ2-1; TRBD1 matches at 7 bases. V shed 7 bases, J shed 7 bases, and the junction held 5 bases outside the gene matches. The CDR3 consists of 12 residues. Germline V lookup: CDR1 SGHRS, CDR2 YFSETQ. The CDR3 loop is CASRQGKNEQFF. The CDR3 bases are TGCGCCAGCCGACAGGGTAAGAATGAGCAGTTCTTC.

V is TRBV3-1 (or the pseudogene TRBV3-2) and J is TRBJ1-6; D is undetermined. The CDR3 runs to 12 residues. V was pared by 0 bases and J by 10 bases, with 4 bases between. CDR1 is LGHDT and CDR2 is YNNKEL in the germline V gene (reference sequence). The CDR3 DNA sequence: TGTGCCAGCAGCCAAGAGGGCTCACCCCTCCACTTT. Residues: CASSQEGSPLHF.

The J gene is TRBJ1-5, the V gene TRBV19; a weak D match, TRBD1 (6 bases). Germline CDR1 reads LNHDA; CDR2 reads SQIVND (reference sequence). V lost 7 bases and J lost 7, with 17 bases in between. The CDR3 runs to 14 residues. The CDR3 bases are TGTGCCAGTACAAAACAGGGATCAGGCCAGCCCCAGCATTTT. Its translation: CASTKQGSGQPQHF.

The V and J genes are TRBV19 and TRBJ1-1; 12 bases are a match to TRBD1. This CDR3 region has 15 residues. V was pared by 3 bases and J by 3 bases, with 2 bases of the junction left unmatched. Germline CDR1 LNHDA, CDR2 SQIVND (reference sequence). CDR3 DNA: TGTGCCAGTAGTATCGGGACAGGGGGCTACACTGAAGCTTTCTTT. It is translated as CASSIGTGGYTEAFF.

The rearrangement joins TRBV27 to TRBJ2-5; D could derive from TRBD1 or TRBD2 (5 bases each). The CDR3 contains 14 residues. Trimming removed 5 bases from V and 3 bases from J, with 13 bases in between. Germline lookup yields CDR1 MNHEY and CDR2 SMNVEV (reference sequence). The DNA for the CDR3 is TGTGCCAGCAGTCTCCGGGACGGGGAAGAGACCCAGTACTTC. This codes for CASSLRDGEETQYF.

The V call is TRBV7-6, the J call TRBJ1-6; the D gene is possibly TRBD1 (5 bases). The CDR3 consists of 14 residues. The germline CDR1 and CDR2 sequences are SGHVS and FNYEAQ. V was pared by 4 bases and J by 9 bases, with 13 bases between. Here the CDR3 DNA reads TGTGCCAGCAGCTCAGGGTTGGGAGGTTCACCCCTCCACTTT. Encoded protein: CASSSGLGGSPLHF.

The chain recombines TRBV5-1 with TRBJ2-3; D remains ambiguous. Germline CDR1 and CDR2: SGHRS and YFSETQ. Between the trimmed V and J ends, which lost 1 base and 0 bases, there was a span of 15 bases. This CDR3 is built from 17 residues. The CDR3 DNA reads as TGCGCCAGCAGCTTGCCCCCCGGTAGTCCCAGCACAGATACGCAGTATTTT. It codes for CASSLPPGSPSTDTQYF.

The rearrangement links TRBV5-6 to TRBJ1-1; D remains unclear. CDR1 is SGHDT, CDR2 YYEEEE, per germline. The length of the CDR3 is 13 residues. The V end was cut by 5 bases, the J end by 0 bases, with 8 bases between. The chain's CDR3 is CASSSTLNTEAFF. The CDR3 bases are TGTGCCAGCAGTTCCACATTGAACACTGAAGCTTTCTTT. The variable domain in full, completed from reference TRBV5-6 and TRBJ1-1, reads DAGVTQSPTHLIKTRGQQVTLRCSPKSGHDTVSWYQQALGQGPQFIFQYYEEEERQRGNFPDRFSGHQFPNYSSELNVNALLLGDSALYLCASSSTLNTEAFFGQGTRLTVV.

This clone has a single count. The rearrangement joins TRBV12-3 or TRBV12-4 to TRBJ1-2; D not resolved. This CDR3 comprises 13 residues. With 2 bases removed from V and 1 base from J, the gap between germline ends came to 5 bases. The CDR3 is CASSLPGNYGYTF. The CDR3 DNA is TGTGCCAGCAGTTTACCGGGTAACTATGGCTACACCTTC.

V is TRBV19 and J is TRBJ1-5; D gene ambiguous. V dropped 5 bases and J dropped 2 bases, with 7 bases sitting between them. Germline CDR1 LNHDA, CDR2 SQIVND (reference sequence). CDR3 length equals 13 residues. The CDR3, as DNA: TGTGCCAGTAGTGTTCAGCGCAATCAGCCCCAGCATTTT. Protein sequence: CASSVQRNQPQHF.

Only a few counts were recorded for this clone. This chain links TRBV5-8 with TRBJ1-5, with 8 bases aligning to TRBD1. Trimming removed 4 bases from V and 4 bases from J; junction bases left unmatched: 4. The CDR3 has 14 amino acids. Germline values: CDR1 SGHTS, CDR2 YDEGEE. The DNA for the CDR3 is TGTGCCAGCAGCCCTAGACAGGGGAATCAGCCCCAGCATTTT. Translating gives CASSPRQGNQPQHF.

The J gene is TRBJ1-2, the V gene TRBV12-3 or TRBV12-4, with D possibly being TRBD1 (6 bases). The CDR3 is made up of 13 amino acids. V was shortened by 6 bases and J by 2 bases, with 10 bases between the two germline ends. The CDR3 spells CASSPQGNYGYTF. Here the CDR3 DNA reads TGTGCCAGCAGCCCACAGGGCAACTATGGCTACACCTTC.

V gene TRBV9 combines with J gene TRBJ2-7, with 8 bases lining up with TRBD2. CDR3 size: 15 residues. Germline CDR1 is SGDLS and CDR2 is YYNGEE. Trimming took 4 bases from V and 2 from J; bases not matched to a gene: 8. The CDR3 sequence: CASSRVVAGPYEQYF. The CDR3 coding sequence is TGTGCCAGCAGCCGGGTGGTAGCGGGGCCCTACGAGCAGTACTTC.